This is a list of T cell receptor beta chains from one sample in a study of control samples from healthy donors and cancer patients. Profiling relied on immunoSEQ multiplex PCR, and the TCRdb table lists in-frame clones only, not all of them. The data show approximately 97,000 clones, around 90% seen once. The sequencing sample was made of blood. These receptors were collected from a woman aged 18-30 years in good health. Both conserved end residues are part of each CDR3. A D gene is named only where the DNA matches it firmly. Not all rows give a size; the values are once, few, many and, for expanded clones, a class.

>-|TRBJ2-7|-|TRBV7-2
CASSLAAGTLVEQYF
TGTGCCAGCAGCTTAGCGGCCGGGACTTTAGTCGAGCAGTACTTC
>-|TRBJ2-1|-|TRBV6-6
CASSIDDSYNEQFF
TGTGCCAGCAGCATTGACGACTCCTACAATGAGCAGTTCTTC
>-|TRBJ2-1|TRBD2|TRBV14
CASSQETSGRSKQFF
TGTGCCAGCAGCCAAGAGACTAGCGGGAGAAGTAAGCAGTTCTTC
>-|TRBJ1-4|-|TRBV4-1
CASGGWGIEKLFF
TGCGCCAGCGGCGGATGGGGGATTGAAAAACTGTTTTTT
>-|TRBJ2-2|-|TRBV11-3
CASSLGLRGELFF
TGTGCCAGCAGCTTAGGGTTGAGGGGGGAGCTGTTTTTT
>-|TRBJ1-5|-|TRBV28
CASSNSTGRGDIYSNQPQHF
TGTGCCAGCAGCAACTCCACAGGGAGAGGGGATATATATAGCAATCAGCCCCAGCATTTT
>-|TRBJ1-2|-|TRBV7-2
CASSLEDTSVEGYTF
TGTGCCAGCAGCTTAGAGGACACAAGCGTTGAGGGCTACACCTTC
>-|TRBJ2-5|TRBD2|TRBV14
CASSSWTSGIVGQETQYF
TGTGCCAGCAGCTCATGGACTAGCGGGATTGTAGGCCAAGAGACCCAGTACTTC
>-|TRBJ1-1|TRBD1|TRBV7-8
CASRGTGGVGGTEAFF
TGTGCCAGCAGGGGGACAGGGGGCGTTGGGGGCACTGAAGCTTTCTTT
>few|TRBJ2-5|TRBD2|TRBV6-5
CASSLTAGGGETQYF
TGTGCCAGCAGTCTTACCGCGGGGGGGGGAGAGACCCAGTACTTC
>-|TRBJ2-5|TRBD1|TRBV7-9
CASSLGPADRGPETQYF
TGTGCCAGCAGCTTAGGTCCAGCGGACAGGGGTCCGGAGACCCAGTACTTC
>-|TRBJ2-5|-|TRBV6-5
CASSHSNFETQYF
TGTGCCAGCAGTCACAGTAATTTCGAGACCCAGTACTTC
>-|TRBJ2-7|-|TRBV27
CASLATSVGEQYF
TGTGCCAGTCTAGCCACGTCCGTCGGCGAGCAGTACTTC
>-|TRBJ1-4|-|TRBV11-2
CASSPSGPIEKLFF
TGTGCCAGCAGCCCCTCCGGGCCAATTGAAAAACTGTTTTTT
>-|TRBJ2-5|-|TRBV10-1
CASSEGGPQETQYF
TGCGCCAGCAGTGAAGGTGGCCCGCAAGAGACCCAGTACTTC